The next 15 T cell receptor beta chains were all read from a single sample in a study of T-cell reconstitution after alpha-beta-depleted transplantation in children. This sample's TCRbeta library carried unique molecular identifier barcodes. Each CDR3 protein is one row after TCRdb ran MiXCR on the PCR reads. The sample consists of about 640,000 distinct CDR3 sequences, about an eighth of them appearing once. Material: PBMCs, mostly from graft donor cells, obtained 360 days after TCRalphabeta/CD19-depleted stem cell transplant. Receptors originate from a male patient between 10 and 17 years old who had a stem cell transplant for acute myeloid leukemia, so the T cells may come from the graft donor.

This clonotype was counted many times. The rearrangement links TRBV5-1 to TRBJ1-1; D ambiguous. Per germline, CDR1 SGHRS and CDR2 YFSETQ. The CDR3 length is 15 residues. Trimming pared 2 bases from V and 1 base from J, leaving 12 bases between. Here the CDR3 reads CASSLVGPTNTEAFF. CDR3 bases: TGCGCCAGCAGCTTAGTGGGTCCCACGAACACTGAAGCTTTCTTT.

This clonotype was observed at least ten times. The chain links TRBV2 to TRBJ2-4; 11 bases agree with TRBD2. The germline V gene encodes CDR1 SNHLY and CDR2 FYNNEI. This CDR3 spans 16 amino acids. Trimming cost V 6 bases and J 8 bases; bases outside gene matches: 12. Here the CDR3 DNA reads TGTGCCAGCAGCGCAATAGCGGGAGGGCCGATGGACATTCAGTACTTC. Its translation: CASSAIAGGPMDIQYF.

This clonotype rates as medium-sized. The DNA for the CDR3 is TGTGCCAGCAGCTTTATTGAAGAGACCCAGTACTTC. Protein product: CASSFIEETQYF. V usage is TRBV7-9 and J usage is TRBJ2-5, with D hard to call. The CDR3 runs to 12 residues. Trimming took 3 bases from V and 3 from J, leaving 5 bases between them. Germline-derived CDR1 and CDR2 are SEHNR and FQNEAQ (reference sequence).

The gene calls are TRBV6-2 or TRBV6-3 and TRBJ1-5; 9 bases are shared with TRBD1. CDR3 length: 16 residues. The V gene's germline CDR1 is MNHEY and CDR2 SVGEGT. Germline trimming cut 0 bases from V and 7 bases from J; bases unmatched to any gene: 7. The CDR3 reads CASSYSWTGEGQPQHF. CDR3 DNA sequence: TGTGCCAGCAGTTACTCTTGGACAGGGGAAGGGCAGCCCCAGCATTTT.

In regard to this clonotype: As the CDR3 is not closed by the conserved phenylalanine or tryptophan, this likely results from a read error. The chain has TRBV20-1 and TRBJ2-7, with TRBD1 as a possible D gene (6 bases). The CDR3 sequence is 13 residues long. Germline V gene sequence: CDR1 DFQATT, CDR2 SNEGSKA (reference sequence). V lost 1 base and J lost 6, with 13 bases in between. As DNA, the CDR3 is TGCAGTGCTAGAGGGCAGGGGCTCGGCGAGCAGTACTTA. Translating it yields CSARGQGLGEQYL.

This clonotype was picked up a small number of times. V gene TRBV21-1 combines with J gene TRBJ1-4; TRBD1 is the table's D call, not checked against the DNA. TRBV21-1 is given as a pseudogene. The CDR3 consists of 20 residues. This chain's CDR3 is CASSINFRDSQDATNEKLFF. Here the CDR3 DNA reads TGTGCCAGCAGCATCAATTTCCGGGACAGCCAAGATGCAACTAATGAAAAACTGTTTTTT.

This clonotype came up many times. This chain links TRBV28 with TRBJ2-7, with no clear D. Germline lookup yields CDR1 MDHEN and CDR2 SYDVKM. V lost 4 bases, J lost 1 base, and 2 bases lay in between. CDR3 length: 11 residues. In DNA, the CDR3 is TGTGCCAGCAGTTGGTCCTACGAGCAGTACTTC. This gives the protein CASSWSYEQYF. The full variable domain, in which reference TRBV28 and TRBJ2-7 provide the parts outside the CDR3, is DVKVTQSSRYLVKRTGEKVFLECVQDMDHENMFWYRQDPGLGLRLIYFSYDVKMKEKGDIPEGYSVSREKKERFSLILESASTNQTSMYLCASSWSYEQYFGPGTRLTVT.

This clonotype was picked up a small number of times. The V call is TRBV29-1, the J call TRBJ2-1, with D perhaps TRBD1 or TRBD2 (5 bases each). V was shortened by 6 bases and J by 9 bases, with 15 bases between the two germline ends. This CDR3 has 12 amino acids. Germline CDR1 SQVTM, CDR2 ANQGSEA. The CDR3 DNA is TGCAGCGTCCGGGACGGACGCAGTGAGCAGTTCTTC. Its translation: CSVRDGRSEQFF.

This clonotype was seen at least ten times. The CDR3 region is CASSIAGGQAEQYF. DNA of the CDR3: TGTGCCAGCAGCATAGCGGGAGGGCAGGCCGAGCAGTACTTC. This sequence joins TRBV7-3 and TRBJ2-7; 11 nucleotides match TRBD2. Germline V gene sequence: CDR1 SGHTA, CDR2 FQGTGA. The trim removed 5 bases at V and 6 bases at J, leaving 6 bases unmatched. The CDR3 totals 14 residues. Looking up the rest from reference TRBV7-3 and TRBJ2-7 gives the full variable domain: GAGVSQTPSNKVTEKGKYVELRCDPISGHTALYWYRQSLGQGPEFLIYFQGTGAADDSGLPNDRFFAVRPEGSVSTLKIQRTERGDSAVYLCASSIAGGQAEQYFGPGTRLTVT.

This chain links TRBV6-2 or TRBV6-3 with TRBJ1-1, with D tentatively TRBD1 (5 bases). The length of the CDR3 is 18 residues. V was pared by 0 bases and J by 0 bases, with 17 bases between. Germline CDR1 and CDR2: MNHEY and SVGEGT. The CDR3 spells CASSYSSRETLMNTEAFF. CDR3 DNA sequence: TGTGCCAGCAGTTACTCAAGCAGGGAAACCCTAATGAACACTGAAGCTTTCTTT.

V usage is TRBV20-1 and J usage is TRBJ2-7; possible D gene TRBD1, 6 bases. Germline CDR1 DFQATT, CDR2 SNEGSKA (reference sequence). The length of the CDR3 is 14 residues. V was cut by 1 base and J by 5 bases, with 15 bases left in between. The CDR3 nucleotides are TGCAGTGCTAGAGGCGTTACAGGGTTGCACGAGCAGTACTTC. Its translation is CSARGVTGLHEQYF.

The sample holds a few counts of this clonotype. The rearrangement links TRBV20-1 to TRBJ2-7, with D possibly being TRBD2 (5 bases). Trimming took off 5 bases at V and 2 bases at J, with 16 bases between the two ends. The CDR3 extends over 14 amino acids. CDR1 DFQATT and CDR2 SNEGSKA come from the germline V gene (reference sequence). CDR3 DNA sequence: TGCAGTGCTGCCCCATCAGCGGACGCCTACGAGCAGTACTTC. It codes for CSAAPSADAYEQYF.

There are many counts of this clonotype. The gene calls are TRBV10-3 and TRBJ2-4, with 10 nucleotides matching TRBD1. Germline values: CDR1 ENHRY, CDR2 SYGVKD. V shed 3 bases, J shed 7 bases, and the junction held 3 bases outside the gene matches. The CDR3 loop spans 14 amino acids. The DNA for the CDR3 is TGTGCCATCAGTGATTGGACAGGGGGGAACATTCAGTACTTC. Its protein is CAISDWTGGNIQYF.

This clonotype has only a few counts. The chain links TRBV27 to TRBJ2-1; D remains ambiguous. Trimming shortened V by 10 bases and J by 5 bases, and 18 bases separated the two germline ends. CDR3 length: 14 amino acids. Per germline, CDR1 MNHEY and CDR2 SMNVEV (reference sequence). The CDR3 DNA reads TGTGCCACCGCTCCCTTTGTTCAAGACAATGAGCAGTTCTTC. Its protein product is CATAPFVQDNEQFF.

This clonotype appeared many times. CDR3 region: CASSFTGATNEKLFF. CDR3 DNA: TGTGCCAGCAGCTTTACAGGGGCAACTAATGAAAAACTGTTTTTT. This chain links TRBV7-6 with TRBJ1-4; 7 bases fit TRBD1. Germline CDR1 SGHVS, CDR2 FNYEAQ. The V gene end was trimmed by 3 bases and the J gene end by 0 bases; junction bases not matched to a gene: 1. This CDR3 is built from 15 residues.